The rows below give T cell receptor beta chains drawn from one sample of a study of OX40 agonist ivuxolimab in advanced cancers. Profiled with immunoSEQ multiplex PCR; TCRdb holds only in-frame clones, not every one. Of roughly 49,000 clones listed, 81% are singletons. Sequenced here: CD4+ or CD8+ T cells sorted from blood, sampled in a trial of the OX40 agonist ivuxolimab. These receptors originate from an adult with an advanced solid tumor such as melanoma, head and neck, liver or kidney cancer. Each CDR3 is given with its conserved first and last residue. A D gene is named only where the DNA matches it firmly. Size is omitted from some rows. Given values are once, few, many or a class for expanded clones.

TRBV4-3	.	TRBJ1-2	.	CASSPGQMYGYTF	TGCGCCAGCAGCCCCGGACAGATGTATGGCTACACCTTC
TRBV28	.	TRBJ1-2	.	CASSLSGGENYGYTF	TGTGCCAGCAGTTTATCGGGGGGCGAAAACTATGGCTACACCTTC
TRBV19	.	TRBJ1-3	.	CASTFFGLGESSGNTIYF	TGTGCCAGTACCTTCTTCGGATTGGGAGAGAGCTCTGGAAACACCATATATTTT
TRBV11-2	.	TRBJ1-1	once	CASSLGVGDTEAFF	TGTGCCAGCAGCTTAGGAGTTGGCGACACTGAAGCTTTCTTT
TRBV19	.	TRBJ1-2	.	CASSVTPNYGYTF	TGTGCCAGTAGTGTGACTCCTAACTATGGCTACACCTTC
TRBV27	.	TRBJ2-1	.	CASSYGLNNEQFF	TGTGCCAGCAGTTACGGACTTAACAATGAGCAGTTCTTC
TRBV4-1	.	TRBJ1-1	.	CASSQMGNTEAFF	TGCGCCAGCAGCCAAATGGGGAACACTGAAGCTTTCTTT
TRBV4-3	.	TRBJ2-1	.	CASSQFFHSSYNEQFF	TGCGCCAGCAGCCAATTTTTTCACAGCTCCTACAATGAGCAGTTCTTC
TRBV27	.	TRBJ1-1	.	CASSLGRNTEAFF	TGTGCCAGCAGTTTAGGCAGGAACACTGAAGCTTTCTTT
TRBV28	.	TRBJ1-2	.	CASSLRGVEVYGYTF	TGTGCCAGCAGTTTAAGAGGGGTGGAGGTTTATGGCTACACCTTC
TRBV9	.	TRBJ2-3	few	CASSYGGTSTDTQYF	TGTGCCAGCAGCTACGGGGGCACTAGCACAGATACGCAGTATTTT
TRBV7-8	.	TRBJ2-2	once	CASSLFVITGELFF	TGTGCCAGCAGCTTATTCGTGATCACCGGGGAGCTGTTTTTT
TRBV18	.	TRBJ2-7	.	CASSTRTETYEQYF	TGTGCCAGCTCAACCAGGACCGAAACCTACGAGCAGTACTTC
TRBV5-4	.	TRBJ2-3	.	CASSLGSHPTDTQYF	TGTGCCAGCAGCTTGGGGTCTCATCCCACAGATACGCAGTATTTT
TRBV2	.	TRBJ2-3	.	CASSGWGGSTDTQYF	TGTGCCAGCAGTGGGTGGGGCGGGAGCACAGATACGCAGTATTTT
TRBV6-5	.	TRBJ1-1	.	CASSLSGGQSEAFF	TGTGCCAGCAGTTTGTCGGGGGGGCAGAGTGAAGCTTTCTTT
TRBV4-1	.	TRBJ1-1	.	CASSPSGGSTEAFF	TGTGCCAGCAGCCCCTCTGGGGGAAGCACTGAAGCTTTCTTT
TRBV5-6	.	TRBJ2-3	.	CASSLGLASQYF	TGTGCCAGCAGCTTGGGGCTGGCCTCGCAGTATTTT
TRBV7-9	TRBD1	TRBJ1-6	.	CASSPDAGTGPLLALHF	TGTGCCAGCAGCCCAGACGCCGGGACAGGGCCTCTCCTCGCCCTCCACTTT
TRBV28	TRBD2	TRBJ2-3	.	CASSMWAGGADTQYF	TGTGCCAGCAGTATGTGGGCGGGGGGGGCGGATACGCAGTATTTT
TRBV27	TRBD2	TRBJ2-1	few	CASSSASGDYNEQFF	TGTGCCAGCAGTTCCGCTAGCGGGGACTACAATGAGCAGTTCTTC
TRBV11-2	.	TRBJ2-4	.	CASSLGQGRDKNIQYF	TGTGCCAGCAGCTTAGGGCAGGGCCGGGACAAAAACATTCAGTACTTC
TRBV9	TRBD1	TRBJ2-5	many	CASSVGDRVGTQYF	TGTGCCAGCAGCGTAGGGGACAGGGTGGGGACCCAGTACTTC
TRBV29-1	TRBD2	TRBJ2-1	once	CSVEGTSGSYNEQFF	TGCAGCGTTGAAGGGACTAGCGGCTCCTACAATGAGCAGTTCTTC
TRBV9	TRBD1	TRBJ2-3	.	CASSWTGSSGDTQYF	TGTGCCAGCAGCTGGACAGGTTCCTCAGGGGATACGCAGTATTTT
TRBV6-5	.	TRBJ1-1	.	CASSYVFRGATEAFF	TGTGCCAGCAGTTACGTCTTTAGGGGGGCCACTGAAGCTTTCTTT
TRBV27	TRBD2	TRBJ2-7	.	CASSLGTSPYEQYF	TGTGCCAGCAGTCTCGGGACTAGCCCTTACGAGCAGTACTTC
TRBV5-6	.	TRBJ2-2	.	CASSSDTGELFF	TGTGCCAGCAGCTCAGACACCGGGGAGCTGTTTTTT
TRBV19	TRBD2	TRBJ2-1	.	CASSLPLAVSYNEQFF	TGTGCCAGTAGCCTTCCTCTAGCGGTCTCCTACAATGAGCAGTTCTTC
TRBV6-5	TRBD2	TRBJ2-7	.	CASSYSVGGEVEQYF	TGTGCCAGCAGTTACTCGGTCGGGGGGGAAGTCGAGCAGTACTTC
TRBV5-6	.	TRBJ2-1	.	CASSDPGHYEQFF	TGTGCCAGCAGCGACCCGGGACACTATGAGCAGTTCTTC
TRBV5-4	.	TRBJ2-7	.	CASSFGEGDEQYF	TGTGCCAGCAGCTTCGGGGAGGGGGACGAGCAGTACTTC
TRBV15	.	TRBJ1-2	.	CATSGDGQGNYGYTF	TGTGCCACAAGCGGCGACGGTCAGGGGAACTATGGCTACACCTTC
TRBV9	.	TRBJ2-7	.	CASSAGQSSYEQYF	TGTGCCAGCAGCGCAGGGCAGAGCTCCTACGAGCAGTACTTC
TRBV28	.	TRBJ2-6	once	CASSLTGALSGANVLTF	TGTGCCAGCAGTTTAACCGGGGCTCTCTCTGGGGCCAACGTCCTGACTTTC
TRBV11-3	TRBD1	TRBJ2-7	.	CASSLWTGNYEQYF	TGTGCCAGCAGCCTTTGGACAGGGAACTACGAGCAGTACTTC
TRBV5-4	.	TRBJ1-6	few	CASSLGSGSGNSPLHF	TGTGCCAGCAGCTTGGGTTCTGGGTCGGGCAATTCACCCCTCCACTTT
TRBV27	TRBD2	TRBJ2-3	.	CASSSSLAGGPDTQYF	TGTGCCAGCAGTTCCTCGCTAGCGGGGGGCCCAGATACGCAGTATTTT
TRBV7-9	TRBD2	TRBJ2-1	.	CASSLRDYLTGNEQFF	TGTGCCAGCAGCCTCCGGGACTACCTTACAGGCAATGAGCAGTTCTTC
TRBV9	.	TRBJ2-2	once	CASSSRGNDAGELFF	TGTGCCAGCAGCTCCCGGGGGAATGACGCCGGGGAGCTGTTTTTT
TRBV27	TRBD2	TRBJ2-1	.	CASSVGTSSYNEQFF	TGTGCCAGCAGTGTAGGGACTAGCTCATACAATGAGCAGTTCTTC
TRBV11-2	.	TRBJ2-3	.	CASSPQTSDTQYF	TGTGCCAGCAGCCCACAAACCAGCGATACACAGTATTTT
TRBV5-8	.	TRBJ1-5	.	CASSAHQPQHF	TGTGCCAGCAGCGCCCATCAGCCCCAGCATTTT
TRBV28	.	TRBJ2-3	.	CASSSQYRTVTSTDTQYF	TGTGCCAGCAGTTCACAATATAGGACAGTCACTAGCACAGATACGCAGTATTTT
TRBV6-1	.	TRBJ1-4	.	CASSEGAWANEKLFF	TGTGCCAGCAGTGAAGGGGCTTGGGCTAATGAAAAACTGTTTTTT
TRBV10-1	TRBD1	TRBJ1-5	.	CASRRVGQGAGQPQHF	TGCGCCAGCCGGAGGGTGGGACAGGGGGCGGGTCAGCCCCAGCATTTT
TRBV29-1	.	TRBJ2-7	once	CSVPALGEQYF	TGCAGCGTCCCGGCTCTAGGGGAGCAGTACTTC
TRBV6-5	.	TRBJ2-5	.	CASSYSMESQETQYF	TGTGCCAGCAGTTACTCGATGGAGTCCCAAGAGACCCAGTACTTC
TRBV5-6	TRBD2	TRBJ2-7	.	CASSRGLAGDDFYEQYF	TGTGCCAGCAGCAGGGGACTAGCGGGAGATGACTTCTACGAGCAGTACTTC
TRBV28	TRBD1	TRBJ2-2	.	CASSFYPQGQGSMRNTGELFF	TGTGCCAGCAGTTTTTACCCGCAAGGACAGGGATCGATGAGGAACACCGGGGAGCTGTTTTTT
TRBV5-1	.	TRBJ1-1	few	CASSWQDPTGTEAFF	TGCGCCAGCAGCTGGCAGGACCCTACGGGGACTGAAGCTTTCTTT
TRBV9	.	TRBJ2-3	.	CASSAEGLWGDTQYF	TGTGCCAGCAGCGCCGAGGGACTTTGGGGAGATACGCAGTATTTT
TRBV7-8	.	TRBJ1-5	.	CASSQTDSNQPQHF	TGTGCCAGCAGTCAGACGGATAGCAATCAGCCCCAGCATTTT
TRBV6-5	.	TRBJ2-7	once	CASSYLEGASYEQYF	TGTGCCAGCAGTTACCTTGAGGGAGCGAGCTACGAGCAGTACTTC
TRBV5-4	.	TRBJ1-2	.	CASSSGVEYGYTF	TGTGCCAGCAGCTCCGGGGTCGAATATGGCTACACCTTC
TRBV10-2	.	TRBJ2-1	.	CASSESISSYNEQFF	TGCGCCAGCAGTGAGTCGATCAGCTCCTACAATGAGCAGTTCTTC
TRBV28	.	TRBJ1-5	.	CASIAAGGNQPQHF	TGTGCCAGCATCGCGGCGGGTGGGAATCAGCCCCAGCATTTT
TRBV19	TRBD1	TRBJ1-6	.	CASSPGQGHNSPLHF	TGTGCCAGTAGTCCGGGACAGGGGCATAATTCACCCCTCCACTTT
TRBV4-1	.	TRBJ2-2	.	CASSPEGETNTGELFF	TGCGCCAGCAGCCCGGAGGGGGAAACGAACACCGGGGAGCTGTTTTTT